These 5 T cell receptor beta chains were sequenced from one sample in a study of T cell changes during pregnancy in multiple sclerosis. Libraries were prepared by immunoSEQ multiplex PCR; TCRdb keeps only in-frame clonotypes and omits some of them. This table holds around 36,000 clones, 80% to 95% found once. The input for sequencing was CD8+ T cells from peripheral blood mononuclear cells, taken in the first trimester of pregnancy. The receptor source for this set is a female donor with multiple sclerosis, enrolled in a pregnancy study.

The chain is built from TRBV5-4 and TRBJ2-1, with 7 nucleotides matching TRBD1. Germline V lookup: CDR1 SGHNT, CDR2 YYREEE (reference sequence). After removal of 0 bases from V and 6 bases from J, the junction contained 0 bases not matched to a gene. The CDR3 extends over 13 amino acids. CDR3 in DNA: TGTGCCAGCAGCTTGGACAGGGGCAATGAGCAGTTCTTC. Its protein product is CASSLDRGNEQFF.

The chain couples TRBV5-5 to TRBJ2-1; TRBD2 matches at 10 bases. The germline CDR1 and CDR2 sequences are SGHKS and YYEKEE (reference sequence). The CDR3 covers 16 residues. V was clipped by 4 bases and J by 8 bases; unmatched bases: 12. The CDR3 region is CASSPGVAGGRDEQFF. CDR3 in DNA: TGTGCCAGCAGCCCGGGGGTAGCGGGGGGCCGCGATGAGCAGTTCTTC.

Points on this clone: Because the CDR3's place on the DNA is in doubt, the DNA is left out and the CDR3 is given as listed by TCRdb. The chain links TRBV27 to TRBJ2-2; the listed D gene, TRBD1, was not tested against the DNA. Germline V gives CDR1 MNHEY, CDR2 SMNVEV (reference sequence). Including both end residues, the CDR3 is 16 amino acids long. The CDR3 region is CASRGQGALRFGELFF.

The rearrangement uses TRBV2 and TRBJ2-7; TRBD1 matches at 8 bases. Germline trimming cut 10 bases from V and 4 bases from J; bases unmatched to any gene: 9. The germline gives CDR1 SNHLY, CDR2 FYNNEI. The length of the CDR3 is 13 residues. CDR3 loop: CATSSGQVYEQYF. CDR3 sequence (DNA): TGTGCCACCTCGTCGGGACAGGTATACGAGCAGTACTTC.

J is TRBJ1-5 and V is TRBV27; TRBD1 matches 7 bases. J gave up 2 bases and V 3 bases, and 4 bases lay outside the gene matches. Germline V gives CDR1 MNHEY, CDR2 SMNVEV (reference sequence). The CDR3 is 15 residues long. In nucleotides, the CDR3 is TGTGCCAGCAGTTTGTTCGGGACAGGCAATCAGCCCCAGCATTTT. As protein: CASSLFGTGNQPQHF.